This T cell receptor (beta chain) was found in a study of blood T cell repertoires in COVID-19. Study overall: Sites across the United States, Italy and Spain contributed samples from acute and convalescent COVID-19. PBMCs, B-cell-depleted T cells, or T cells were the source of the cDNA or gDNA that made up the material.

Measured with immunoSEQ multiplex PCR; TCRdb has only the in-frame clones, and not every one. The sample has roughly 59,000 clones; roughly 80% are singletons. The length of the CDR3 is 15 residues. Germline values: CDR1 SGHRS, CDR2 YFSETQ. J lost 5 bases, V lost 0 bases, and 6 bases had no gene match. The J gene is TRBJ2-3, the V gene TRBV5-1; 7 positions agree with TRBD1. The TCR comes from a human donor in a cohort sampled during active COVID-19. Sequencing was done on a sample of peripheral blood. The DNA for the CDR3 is TGCGCCAGCAGCTTGGAAGGGGGCGGAGGAGATACGCAGTATTTT. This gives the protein CASSLEGGGGDTQYF.